These 8 T cell receptor beta chains came from one sample sequenced in a study of human T cells and chemical hapten exposure. In TCRdb, the RACE reads were re-called with MiXCR into one record per CDR3 protein. This sample has 52,000 or so distinct CDR3 sequences, with more than 8% found just once. The time point was: pre-sensitization, week 0. Treatment denoted: therapeutic diphenylcyclopropenone sensitization with weekly scalp DPC. The specimen comprised whole blood, sampled in connection with sensitization to the hapten diphenylcyclopropenone (DPC). Source of these receptors: a man in his forties or fifties with alopecia areata. Some clones in this sample may be carry-over from other donors' samples.

The J gene is TRBJ1-4, the V gene TRBV7-2; D not resolved. This CDR3 region has 13 residues. The V end lost 10 bases, the J end lost 8 bases, and 17 bases lay between the germline ends. Germline CDR1 and CDR2: SGHTA and FQGNSA. The CDR3 region is CATQLGPREKLFF. The CDR3 nucleotides read TGTGCCACCCAGCTTGGCCCAAGGGAAAAACTGTTTTTT. Full variable domain (missing parts from reference TRBV7-2 and TRBJ1-4): GAGVSQSPSNKVTEKGKDVELRCDPISGHTALYWYRQSLGQGLEFLIYFQGNSAPDKSGLPSDRFSAERTGGSVSTLTIQRTQQEDSAVYLCATQLGPREKLFFGSGTQLSVL.

The sample holds a few counts of this clonotype. This chain uses TRBV27 with TRBJ2-3; D may correspond to TRBD1 or TRBD2 (6 bases each). The germline V gene encodes CDR1 MNHEY and CDR2 SMNVEV (reference sequence). This CDR3 has 14 amino acids. With 6 bases removed from V and 4 bases from J, the gap between germline ends came to 14 bases. CDR3 sequence: CASRDGGRADTQYF. As DNA, the CDR3 is TGTGCCAGCAGGGATGGGGGGCGCGCAGATACGCAGTATTTT.

V gene TRBV3-1 combines with J gene TRBJ2-3; 8 bases line up with TRBD2. CDR1 and CDR2 (germline): LGHDT, YNNKEL (reference sequence). The CDR3 is 17 amino acids. V trimming: 3 bases; J trimming: 0 bases; junction bases outside the gene matches: 8. The CDR3 nucleotides read TGTGCCAGCAGCCACCGCACTAGCGGAACTAGCACAGATACGCAGTATTTT. Translating gives CASSHRTSGTSTDTQYF.

The chain joins TRBV11-1 to TRBJ2-1; possibly TRBD2 for D (5 bases). Germline V lookup: CDR1 SGHAT, CDR2 FQDESV (reference sequence). V lost 3 bases and J 6 bases, leaving 9 bases between the germline ends. This CDR3 has 13 residues. The CDR3 here is CASSFPGGNEQFF. CDR3 in DNA: TGTGCCAGCAGCTTCCCTGGAGGCAATGAGCAGTTCTTC.

This clonotype was detected ten times or more. The genes are TRBV27 and TRBJ2-7; 10 nucleotides align to TRBD2. The CDR3 extends over 14 amino acids. The germline V gene encodes CDR1 MNHEY and CDR2 SMNVEV (reference sequence). Losses at the gene ends were 0 bases for V and 4 bases for J; bases not matched to a gene: 0. Written as DNA, the CDR3 is TGTGCCAGCAGTTTATCTAGCGGGGGGTACGAGCAGTACTTC. Its protein is CASSLSSGGYEQYF.

This clonotype has a count of ten or more. The chain joins TRBV12-3 or TRBV12-4 to TRBJ2-7, with 7 bases identical to TRBD2. V trimming: 3 bases; J trimming: 7 bases; junction bases outside the gene matches: 12. CDR3 size: 15 residues. The CDR3 loop reads CASSLSAGRQGEQYF. DNA for the CDR3: TGTGCCAGCAGTTTGTCAGCGGGAAGGCAGGGAGAGCAGTACTTC.

This clonotype was observed many times. The chain uses TRBV20-1 and TRBJ2-1; D gene uncertain. This CDR3 comprises 15 residues. CDR1 and CDR2 from the germline V gene are DFQATT and SNEGSKA (reference sequence). V was trimmed by 5 bases and J by 1 base, leaving 15 bases between them. CDR3 bases: TGCAGTGCTGCCCGACTTGGAGAGTCCTACAATGAGCAGTTCTTC. Its protein is CSAARLGESYNEQFF.

This clonotype was seen a handful of times. V is TRBV2 and J is TRBJ2-7; 10 bases are shared with TRBD2. Germline lookup yields CDR1 SNHLY and CDR2 FYNNEI. This CDR3 region has 14 residues. Trimming took 2 bases from V and 5 from J; bases not matched to a gene: 3. The CDR3 nucleotides read TGTGCCAGCAGTGAACTACTAGCGGGAAACGAGCAGTACTTC. It translates to CASSELLAGNEQYF.